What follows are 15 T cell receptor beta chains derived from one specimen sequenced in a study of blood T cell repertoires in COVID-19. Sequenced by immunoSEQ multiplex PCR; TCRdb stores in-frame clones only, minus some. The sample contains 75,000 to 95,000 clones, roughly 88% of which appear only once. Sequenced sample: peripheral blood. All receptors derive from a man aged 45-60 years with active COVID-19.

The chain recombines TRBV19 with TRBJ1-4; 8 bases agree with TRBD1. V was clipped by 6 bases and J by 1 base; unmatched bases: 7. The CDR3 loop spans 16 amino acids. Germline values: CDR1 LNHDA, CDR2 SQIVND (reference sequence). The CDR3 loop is CASRTGDKVTNEKLFF. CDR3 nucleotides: TGTGCCAGTAGGACAGGGGATAAAGTAACTAATGAAAAACTGTTTTTT.

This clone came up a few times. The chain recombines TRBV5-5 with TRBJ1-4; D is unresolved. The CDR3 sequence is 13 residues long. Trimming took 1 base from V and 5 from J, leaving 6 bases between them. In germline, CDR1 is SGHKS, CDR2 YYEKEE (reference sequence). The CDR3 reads CASSLLPNEKLFF. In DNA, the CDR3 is TGTGCCAGCAGCTTGCTCCCGAATGAAAAACTGTTTTTT.

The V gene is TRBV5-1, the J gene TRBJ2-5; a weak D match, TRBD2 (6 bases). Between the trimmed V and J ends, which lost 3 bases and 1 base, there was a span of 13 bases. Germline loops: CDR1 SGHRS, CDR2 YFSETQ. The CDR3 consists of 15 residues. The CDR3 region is CASSYTPTSQETQYF. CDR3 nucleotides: TGCGCCAGCAGCTATACCCCGACTAGCCAAGAGACCCAGTACTTC. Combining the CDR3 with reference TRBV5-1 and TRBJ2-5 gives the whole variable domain KAGVTQTPRYLIKTRGQQVTLSCSPISGHRSVSWYQQTPGQGLQFLFEYFSETQRNKGNFPGRFSGRQFSNSRSEMNVSTLELGDSALYLCASSYTPTSQETQYFGPGTRLLVL.

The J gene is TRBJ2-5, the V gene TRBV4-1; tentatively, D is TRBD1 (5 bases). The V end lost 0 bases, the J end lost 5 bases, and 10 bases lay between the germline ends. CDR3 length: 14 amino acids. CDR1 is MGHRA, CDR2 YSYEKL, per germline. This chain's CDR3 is CASSQEKGWETQYF. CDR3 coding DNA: TGCGCCAGCAGCCAAGAAAAGGGGTGGGAGACCCAGTACTTC.

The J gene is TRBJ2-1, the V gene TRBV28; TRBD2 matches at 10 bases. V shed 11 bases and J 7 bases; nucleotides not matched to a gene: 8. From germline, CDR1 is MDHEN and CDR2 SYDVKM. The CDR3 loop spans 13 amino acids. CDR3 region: CAGSSGSSNEQFF. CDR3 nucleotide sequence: TGTGCCGGATCTAGCGGGAGTTCTAATGAGCAGTTCTTC. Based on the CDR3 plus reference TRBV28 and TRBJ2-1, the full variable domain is DVKVTQSSRYLVKRTGEKVFLECVQDMDHENMFWYRQDPGLGLRLIYFSYDVKMKEKGDIPEGYSVSREKKERFSLILESASTNQTSMYLCAGSSGSSNEQFFGPGTRLTVL.

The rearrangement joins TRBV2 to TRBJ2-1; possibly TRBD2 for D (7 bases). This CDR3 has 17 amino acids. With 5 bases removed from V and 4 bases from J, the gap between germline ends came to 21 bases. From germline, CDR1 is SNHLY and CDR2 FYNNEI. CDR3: CASSLPGGGVSYNEQFF. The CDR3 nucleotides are TGTGCCAGCAGTTTACCCGGAGGGGGGGTGAGTTACAATGAGCAGTTCTTC.

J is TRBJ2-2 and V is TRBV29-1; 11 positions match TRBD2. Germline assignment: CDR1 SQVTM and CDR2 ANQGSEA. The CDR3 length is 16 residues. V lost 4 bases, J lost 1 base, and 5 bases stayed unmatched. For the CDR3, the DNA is TGCAGCGTTGGTCTAGCGGGGGGAAGGAACACCGGGGAGCTGTTTTTT. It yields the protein CSVGLAGGRNTGELFF.

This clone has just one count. The CDR3: CASSSTSGSSYNEQFF. The DNA for the CDR3 is TGTGCCAGCAGTTCGACTAGCGGGAGCTCCTACAATGAGCAGTTCTTC. The gene calls are TRBV6-2 or TRBV6-3 and TRBJ2-1; 12 nucleotides agree with TRBD2. The CDR3 runs 16 residues. From germline, CDR1 is MNHEY and CDR2 SVGEGT. V dropped 4 bases and J dropped 0; count of bases not matched to a gene: 1.

The CDR3 sequence is CASRLGDTQYF. For the CDR3, the DNA is TGTGCCAGCAGACTCGGAGATACGCAGTATTTT. The V and J genes are TRBV2 and TRBJ2-3; the D is unclear. Germline CDR1 and CDR2: SNHLY and FYNNEI. The germline V and J ends were trimmed by 6 bases and 5 bases, with 6 bases remaining between them. This CDR3 contains 11 residues. Full variable domain (rest looked up from reference TRBV2 and TRBJ2-3): EPEVTQTPSHQVTQMGQEVILRCVPISNHLYFYWYRQILGQKVEFLVSFYNNEISEKSEIFDDQFSVERPDGSNFTLKIRSTKLEDSAMYFCASRLGDTQYFGPGTRLTVL.

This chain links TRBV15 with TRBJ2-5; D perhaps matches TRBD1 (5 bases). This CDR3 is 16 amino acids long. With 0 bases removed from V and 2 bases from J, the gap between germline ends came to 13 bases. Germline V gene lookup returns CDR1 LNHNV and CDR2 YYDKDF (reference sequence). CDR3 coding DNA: TGTGCCACCAGCAGAGATAACGGCGGACATCAAGAGACCCAGTACTTC. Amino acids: CATSRDNGGHQETQYF.

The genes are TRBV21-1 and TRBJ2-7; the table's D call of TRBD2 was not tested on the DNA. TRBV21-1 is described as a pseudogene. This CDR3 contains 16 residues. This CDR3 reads CASSKGAAHSRREQYF. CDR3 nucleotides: TGTGCCAGCAGCAAAGGAGCGGCGCATTCACGTCGCGAGCAGTACTTC.

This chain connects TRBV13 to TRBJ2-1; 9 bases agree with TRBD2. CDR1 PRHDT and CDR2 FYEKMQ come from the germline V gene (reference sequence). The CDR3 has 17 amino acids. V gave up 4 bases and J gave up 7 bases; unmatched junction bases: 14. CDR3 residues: CASSSRAGGTRTNEQFF. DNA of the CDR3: TGTGCCAGCAGCTCCCGGGCGGGGGGGACCCGGACGAATGAGCAGTTCTTC.

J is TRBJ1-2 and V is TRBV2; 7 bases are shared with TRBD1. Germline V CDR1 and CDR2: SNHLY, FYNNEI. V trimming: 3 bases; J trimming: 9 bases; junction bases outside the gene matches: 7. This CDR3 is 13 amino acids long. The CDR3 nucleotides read TGTGCCAGCAGTGATAGGGGACAGACTCGCTACACCTTC. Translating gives CASSDRGQTRYTF.

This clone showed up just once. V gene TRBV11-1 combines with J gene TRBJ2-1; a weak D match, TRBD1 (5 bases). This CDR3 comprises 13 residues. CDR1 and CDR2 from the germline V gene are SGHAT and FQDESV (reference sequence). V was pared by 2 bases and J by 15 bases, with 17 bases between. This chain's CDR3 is CASSLRQWEGLFF. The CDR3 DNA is TGTGCCAGCAGCTTAAGACAGTGGGAAGGCTTGTTCTTC. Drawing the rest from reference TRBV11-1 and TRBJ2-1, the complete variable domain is EAEVAQSPRYKITEKSQAVAFWCDPISGHATLYWYRQILGQGPELLVQFQDESVVDDSQLPKDRFSAERLKGVDSTLKIQPAELGDSAMYLCASSLRQWEGLFFGPGTRLTVL.

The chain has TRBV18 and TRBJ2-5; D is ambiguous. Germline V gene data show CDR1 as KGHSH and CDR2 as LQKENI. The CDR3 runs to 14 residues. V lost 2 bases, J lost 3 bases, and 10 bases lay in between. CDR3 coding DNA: TGTGCCAGCTCACCAAGTATTGCAGAAGAGACCCAGTACTTC. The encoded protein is CASSPSIAEETQYF.